The source of this TCR beta chain is a study of blood T cell repertoires in COVID-19. The wider study: Material from acute and convalescent COVID-19 was sourced from the United States, Italy and Spain. T cells, B-cell-depleted T cells, or PBMCs provided the cDNA or gDNA that served as material.

The J segment lost 4 bases and the V segment lost 3 bases, leaving 18 bases of the junction unmatched. The CDR3 runs 18 residues. From germline, CDR1 is SGHDT and CDR2 YYEEEE. Original data processing: Amplification of reference gene primers provided the estimated nucleated cell counts. The assay was immunoSEQ multiplex PCR, and TCRdb's table has in-frame clones only and misses some. V and J calls and clone size are copied from that table; D and trimming were computed from the DNA. The table lists roughly 92,000 clones, 70% to 90% of them singletons. The rearrangement links TRBV5-6 to TRBJ2-7; 8 bases are shared with TRBD1. This clonotype was sampled from a human donor with acute or convalescent COVID-19. The donor label of this sample is uncertain. Sequencing was carried out using peripheral blood. The CDR3 DNA is TGTGCCAGCAGCTGGGGGCAGGGGGCCAACCGGGTTTTATACGAGCAGTACTTC. This sequence encodes CASSWGQGANRVLYEQYF.